This T cell receptor beta chain was observed in a study of control samples from healthy donors and cancer patients. Trimming took off 5 bases at V and 3 bases at J, with 14 bases between the two ends. CDR3 length: 15 amino acids. In germline, CDR1 is LNHNV, CDR2 YYDKDF (reference sequence). Method: immunoSEQ multiplex PCR; TCRdb's copy keeps in-frame clones and lacks some. The top ten clones hold about 7.6% of a sample with around 130,000 clones, roughly 86% of them seen once. The material sequenced was PBMCs. This clonotype originated in a man aged 50 or older with head and neck cancer. The rearrangement links TRBV15 to TRBJ1-5; possible D gene TRBD1, 5 bases. CDR3 sequence reads: CATSGAGVNNQPQHF. CDR3 in DNA: TGTGCCACCAGCGGGGCGGGGGTTAACAATCAGCCCCAGCATTTT.